The TCR beta chain under discussion was sequenced for a study of control samples from healthy donors and cancer patients. From germline, CDR1 is SGHRS and CDR2 YFSETQ. The CDR3 length is 15 residues. Trimming removed 3 bases from V and 3 bases from J, with 13 bases in between. The assay was immunoSEQ multiplex PCR, and TCRdb's table has in-frame clones only and misses some. The sample has 150,000 to 200,000 clones; 88% are singletons. J is TRBJ1-5 and V is TRBV5-1; D gene ambiguous. Specimen: blood. This TCR derives from a man between 18 and 29 years old in good health. The CDR3 coding sequence is TGCGCCAGCAGCTCGCACAGCATCCCCAATCAGCCCCAGCATTTT. This sequence encodes CASSSHSIPNQPQHF.